The clone carrying this T cell receptor (beta chain) has just a few counts. This entry is derived from a study of blood T cell repertoires in COVID-19. The Seattle patients, enrolled during active infection, were followed longitudinally. Produced via immunoSEQ multiplex PCR; TCRdb's table is partial and in-frame only. The sample lists over 200,000 clones, 80% to 90% occurring once. In germline, CDR1 is MDHEN, CDR2 SYDVKM. The CDR3 extends over 16 amino acids. V dropped 3 bases and J dropped 1; count of bases not matched to a gene: 3. Sequences were obtained from peripheral blood. This rearrangement joins TRBV28 to TRBJ2-1; 10 bases are shared with TRBD1. This receptor was obtained from a man aged 30-40 years with COVID-19, enrolled during active disease. The DNA for the CDR3 is TGTGCCAGCAGTTTGACAGGGGGCCTGTCCTACAATGAGCAGTTCTTC. Translation: CASSLTGGLSYNEQFF.